What follows are 21 T cell receptor beta chains derived from one specimen sequenced in a study of shared clonotypes between healthy human individuals. CD45RO negativity and positive selection for CCR7 defined naive CD8 cells, a population that excluded terminally differentiated effector memory CD45RA+ cells. Using immunoSEQ multiplex PCR, the repertoire was profiled, and TCRdb retains in-frame clones only, with some absent. Of around 2.1 million clones listed, roughly 91% are singletons. Sequenced material: naive CD8+ T cells from PBMCs. The receptors derive from a man between 18 and 29 years old in good health. Some clones in this sample may be carry-over from other donors' samples.

This clone was recorded once. This sequence joins TRBV27 and TRBJ2-3; TRBD2 matches at 10 bases. Unmatched junction bases numbered 13, after V lost 5 bases and J lost 5 bases. The CDR3 has 17 residues. Germline V gene lookup returns CDR1 MNHEY and CDR2 SMNVEV (reference sequence). DNA of the CDR3: TGTGCCAGCAGTCCGCCGAGAGCGGGAGGGCCTAGAGATACGCAGTATTTT. Amino acids: CASSPPRAGGPRDTQYF.

The J gene is TRBJ2-7, the V gene TRBV29-1, with D maybe TRBD2 (5 bases). CDR1 and CDR2 from the germline V gene are SQVTM and ANQGSEA. The V gene lost 2 bases and the J gene lost 4 bases, with 18 bases spanning the gap. The CDR3 covers 15 residues. The CDR3 is CSVEPLAAGKYEQYF. In DNA form, the CDR3 reads TGCAGCGTTGAACCTCTAGCCGCAGGAAAGTACGAGCAGTACTTC.

The genes are TRBV28 and TRBJ2-2; D may be TRBD1 (5 bases). The germline V gene has CDR1 MDHEN and CDR2 SYDVKM. The CDR3 runs to 14 residues. The V and J ends lost 2 bases and 7 bases respectively, with 11 bases between them. The CDR3 spells CASSLARAIGELFF. For the CDR3, the DNA is TGTGCCAGCAGTTTAGCCAGGGCAATCGGGGAGCTGTTTTTT.

V and J are TRBV29-1 and TRBJ2-5; 13 bases map to TRBD2. Germline CDR1 reads SQVTM; CDR2 reads ANQGSEA. The CDR3 has 14 residues. The J segment lost 4 bases and the V segment lost 6 bases, leaving 5 bases of the junction unmatched. DNA of the CDR3: TGCAGCGTGGGGACTAGCGGGATTGCAGAGACCCAGTACTTC. It specifies CSVGTSGIAETQYF.

The chain has TRBV7-3 and TRBJ1-4, with 10 bases that match TRBD1. Germline V CDR1 and CDR2: SGHTA, FQGTGA. This CDR3 is 14 amino acids long. The V segment lost 3 bases and the J segment 5 bases; nucleotides outside the gene matches: 0. CDR3 in amino acids: CASSLTGGNEKLFF. CDR3 nucleotides: TGTGCCAGCAGCTTGACAGGGGGCAATGAAAAACTGTTTTTT.

The chain carries TRBV19 and TRBJ2-1; D possibly matches TRBD1 or TRBD2 (6 bases each). This CDR3 contains 15 residues. From germline, CDR1 is LNHDA and CDR2 SQIVND (reference sequence). Trimming took off 6 bases at V and 1 base at J, with 13 bases between the two ends. The CDR3 protein is CASSRGQGSYNEQFF. The CDR3 DNA is TGTGCCAGTAGCCGGGGGCAGGGATCCTACAATGAGCAGTTCTTC.

V usage is TRBV9 and J usage is TRBJ2-5; 9 bases match TRBD2. This CDR3 has 17 residues. J was trimmed by 4 bases and V by 6 bases; bases with no gene match: 16. Germline values: CDR1 SGDLS, CDR2 YYNGEE. This CDR3 reads CASTGNGREGRGETQYF. The CDR3 coding sequence is TGTGCCAGCACCGGTAACGGGCGGGAGGGCCGGGGAGAGACCCAGTACTTC.

This chain uses TRBV5-1 with TRBJ1-1, with D maybe TRBD1 (6 bases). The V end lost 1 base, the J end lost 1 base, and 11 bases lay between the germline ends. Germline CDR1 SGHRS, CDR2 YFSETQ. CDR3 length: 15 residues. The CDR3 bases are TGCGCCAGCAGCTTGCCAGGGGTAGGGAACACTGAAGCTTTCTTT. It specifies CASSLPGVGNTEAFF.

On this clone itself: Other DNA variants within this sample encode the same CDR3. The chain recombines TRBV10-1 with TRBJ2-7; D gene uncertain. The CDR3 length is 11 residues. Germline V lookup: CDR1 WNHNN, CDR2 SYGVQD (reference sequence). V gave up 2 bases and J gave up 5 bases, with 4 bases separating them. The CDR3 DNA sequence: TGCGCCAGCAGTGAGGGCCACGAGCAGTACTTC. Translating gives CASSEGHEQYF.

This clone was seen a single time. The DNA for the CDR3 is TGTGCCAGCAGCTCCGGTCGGCCGGGACAGGGGAGTCAGCCCCAGCATTTT. Translating gives CASSSGRPGQGSQPQHF. This chain joins TRBV7-4 and TRBJ1-5, with 10 bases lining up with TRBD1. CDR3 length equals 17 residues. Germline trimming cut 4 bases from V and 6 bases from J; bases unmatched to any gene: 12. Germline V lookup: CDR1 SGHVT, CDR2 SQSDAQ.

This clone came up a few times. The chain recombines TRBV2 with TRBJ1-2, with D possibly TRBD1 on 5 matching bases. The V gene's germline CDR1 is SNHLY and CDR2 FYNNEI. The CDR3 extends over 11 amino acids. In nucleotides, the CDR3 is TGTGTACCGGGACCTAACTATGGCTACACCTTC. Its translation is CVPGPNYGYTF.

The V gene is TRBV2, the J gene TRBJ1-5, with D unclear. The germline V gene has CDR1 SNHLY and CDR2 FYNNEI. V was cut by 1 base and J by 0 bases, with 7 bases left in between. The CDR3 contains 15 residues. As DNA, the CDR3 is TGTGCCAGCAGTGAAGTTCCAGATAGCAATCAGCCCCAGCATTTT. It yields the protein CASSEVPDSNQPQHF.

The chain recombines TRBV7-8 with TRBJ2-1, with 14 bases matching TRBD2. V dropped 6 bases and J dropped 8; count of bases not matched to a gene: 9. Germline V gives CDR1 SGHVS, CDR2 FQNEAQ. The CDR3 is 16 residues long. The CDR3 DNA sequence: TGTGCCAGCAGTTCCGCCGGGACTAGCGGGAGTGATGAGCAGTTCTTC. It specifies CASSSAGTSGSDEQFF. Filled out from reference TRBV7-8 and TRBJ2-1, the complete variable domain reads GAGVSQSPRYKVAKRGQDVALRCDPISGHVSLFWYQQALGQGPEFLTYFQNEAQLDKSGLPSDRFFAERPEGSVSTLKIQRTQQEDSAVYLCASSSAGTSGSDEQFFGPGTRLTVL.

The gene calls are TRBV28 and TRBJ2-7; the D is unclear. The CDR3 has 12 residues. CDR1 is MDHEN, CDR2 SYDVKM, per germline. Between the trimmed V and J ends, which lost 3 bases and 4 bases, there was a span of 7 bases. The CDR3 DNA is TGTGCCAGCAGTTTCGACCAGTACGAGCAGTACTTC. Protein: CASSFDQYEQYF.

The chain links TRBV5-6 to TRBJ1-2, with 9 bases lining up with TRBD1. Germline trimming cut 5 bases from V and 6 bases from J; bases unmatched to any gene: 8. Germline CDR1 and CDR2: SGHDT and YYEEEE. This CDR3 has 14 residues. In nucleotides, the CDR3 is TGTGCCAGCAGTTGGGACAGGGCGGTGCATGGCTACACCTTC. Residues: CASSWDRAVHGYTF.

This clone has just one count. The chain has TRBV19 and TRBJ2-1, with 7 bases that match TRBD2. This CDR3 comprises 13 residues. V gave up 8 bases and J gave up 6 bases; unmatched junction bases: 7. Germline V gives CDR1 LNHDA, CDR2 SQIVND (reference sequence). CDR3: CASSIAGLNEQFF. CDR3 in DNA: TGTGCCAGTTCTATAGCGGGCCTCAATGAGCAGTTCTTC.

The V gene is TRBV5-6, the J gene TRBJ2-1; D possibly uses TRBD1 or TRBD2 (5 bases each). Trimming cost V 2 bases and J 10 bases, with 13 bases left between them. The CDR3 sequence is 13 residues long. From germline, CDR1 is SGHDT and CDR2 YYEEEE. The CDR3, as DNA: TGTGCCAGCAGCTTTAATGTCGGGACCGAGCAGTTCTTC. It specifies CASSFNVGTEQFF.

This chain links TRBV11-2 with TRBJ1-2; D unresolved. The CDR3 covers 13 residues. Between the trimmed V and J ends, which lost 1 base and 6 bases, there was a span of 9 bases. The germline gives CDR1 SGHAT, CDR2 FQNNGV. CDR3 sequence (DNA): TGTGCCAGCAGCTTAGGAAGAGGGAATGGCTACACCTTC. It codes for CASSLGRGNGYTF. The full variable domain, with the rest looked up from reference TRBV11-2 and TRBJ1-2, is EAGVAQSPRYKIIEKRQSVAFWCNPISGHATLYWYQQILGQGPKLLIQFQNNGVVDDSQLPKDRFSAERLKGVDSTLKIQPAKLEDSAVYLCASSLGRGNGYTFGSGTRLTVV.

The rearrangement links TRBV5-1 to TRBJ2-7; TRBD1 might be the D (5 bases). Trimming shortened V by 2 bases and J by 2 bases, and 20 bases separated the two germline ends. The germline V gene has CDR1 SGHRS and CDR2 YFSETQ. The CDR3 has 17 residues. For the CDR3, the DNA is TGCGCCAGCAGCTTACCGACCGACAGCTACCCTCCCTACGAGCAGTACTTC. This sequence encodes CASSLPTDSYPPYEQYF.

The genes are TRBV27 and TRBJ1-2; TRBD1 agrees at 9 bases. V gave up 5 bases and J gave up 5 bases; unmatched junction bases: 6. Germline V gene lookup returns CDR1 MNHEY and CDR2 SMNVEV (reference sequence). The CDR3 loop spans 14 amino acids. CDR3 in DNA: TGTGCCAGCAGTCTTAAGGGACAGGGATATGGCTACACCTTC. The encoded protein is CASSLKGQGYGYTF.

The V call is TRBV7-8, the J call TRBJ2-1; D gene uncertain. The CDR3 extends over 15 amino acids. Per the germline V gene, CDR1 is SGHVS and CDR2 is FQNEAQ. Trimming cost V 2 bases and J 0 bases, with 8 bases left between them. DNA for the CDR3: TGTGCCAGCAGCTTACTGGGTGGCTCCTACAATGAGCAGTTCTTC. Its translation: CASSLLGGSYNEQFF.